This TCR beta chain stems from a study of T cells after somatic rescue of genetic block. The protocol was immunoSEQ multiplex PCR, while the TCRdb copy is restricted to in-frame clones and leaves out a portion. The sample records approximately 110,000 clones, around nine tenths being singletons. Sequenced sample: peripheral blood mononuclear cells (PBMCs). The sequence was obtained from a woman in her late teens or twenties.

CDR3 loop: CASSQGQASYEQYF. The CDR3 DNA is TGTGCCAGCAGCCAAGGCCAGGCCTCCTACGAGCAGTACTTC. The chain couples TRBV4-2 to TRBJ2-7; D unclear. CDR1 and CDR2 (germline): LGHNA, YNFKEQ. V lost 1 base and J 0 bases, leaving 7 bases between the germline ends. This CDR3 comprises 14 residues.